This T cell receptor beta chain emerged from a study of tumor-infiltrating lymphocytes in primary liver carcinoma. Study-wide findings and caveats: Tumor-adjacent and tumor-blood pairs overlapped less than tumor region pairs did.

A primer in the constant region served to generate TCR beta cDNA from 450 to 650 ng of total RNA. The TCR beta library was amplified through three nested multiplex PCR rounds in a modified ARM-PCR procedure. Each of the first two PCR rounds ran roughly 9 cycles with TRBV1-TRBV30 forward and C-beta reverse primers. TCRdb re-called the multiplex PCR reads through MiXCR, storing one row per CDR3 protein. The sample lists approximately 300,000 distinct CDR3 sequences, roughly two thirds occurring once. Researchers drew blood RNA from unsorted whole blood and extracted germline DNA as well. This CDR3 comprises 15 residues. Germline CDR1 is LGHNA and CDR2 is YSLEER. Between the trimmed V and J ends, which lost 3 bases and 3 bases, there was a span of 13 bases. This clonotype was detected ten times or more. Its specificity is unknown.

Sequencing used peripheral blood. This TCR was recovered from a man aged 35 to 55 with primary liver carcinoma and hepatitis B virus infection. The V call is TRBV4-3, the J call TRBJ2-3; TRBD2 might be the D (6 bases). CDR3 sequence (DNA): TGCGCCAGCAGCCAGGGAGGCAGCGCGACAGATACGCAGTATTTT. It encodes CASSQGGSATDTQYF.